This is a list of T cell receptor beta chains from one sample in a study of Ad26.COV2.S vaccination and SARS-CoV-2 variants. Profiling relied on immunoSEQ multiplex PCR, and the TCRdb table lists in-frame clones only, not all of them. The table lists fewer than 400,000 clones, about 85% of them singletons. Sequenced material: peripheral blood, taken in a trial of Ad26.COV2.S vaccine versus placebo. These receptors came from a person between 18 and 59 years old who received the Ad26.COV2.S COVID-19 vaccine or a placebo. Each CDR3 is given with its conserved first and last residue. D genes are given only for firm matches. A row's size may be missing; if present it is once, few, many or a size class.

j_call: TRBJ2-7; v_call: TRBV1; d_call: .; clone_size: .; cdr3_nt: TGCACCAGCAGCCAAGCCTCGCTCTACGAGCAGTACTTC; cdr3_aa: CTSSQASLYEQYF
j_call: TRBJ2-3; v_call: TRBV2; d_call: .; clone_size: few; cdr3_nt: TGTGCCAGCTGGAGAATTGCCACAGATACGCAGTATTTT; cdr3_aa: CASWRIATDTQYF
j_call: TRBJ1-3; v_call: TRBV12-3/TRBV12-4; d_call: .; clone_size: .; cdr3_nt: TGTGCCAGCAGCCAAGCGTATGGAAACACCATATATTTT; cdr3_aa: CASSQAYGNTIYF
j_call: TRBJ2-5; v_call: TRBV25-1; d_call: .; clone_size: .; cdr3_nt: TGTGCCAGCAGTGATGGCCTCCGGGACTTCCAAGAGACCCAGTACTTC; cdr3_aa: CASSDGLRDFQETQYF
j_call: TRBJ1-3; v_call: TRBV11-2; d_call: TRBD1; clone_size: .; cdr3_nt: TGTGCCAGCAGCTCCCTGACAGGGGGTAGAGGAAACACCATATATTTT; cdr3_aa: CASSSLTGGRGNTIYF
j_call: TRBJ1-2; v_call: TRBV6-2/TRBV6-3; d_call: .; clone_size: .; cdr3_nt: TGTGCCAGCAGTTACTCGATAGGCGGGGATGGCTACACCTTC; cdr3_aa: CASSYSIGGDGYTF
j_call: TRBJ2-1; v_call: TRBV4-2; d_call: TRBD2; clone_size: .; cdr3_nt: TGTGCCAGCAGCCAAGAACTAGCGGGGGTTAGTGAGCAGTTCTTC; cdr3_aa: CASSQELAGVSEQFF
j_call: TRBJ2-1; v_call: TRBV19; d_call: TRBD2; clone_size: .; cdr3_nt: TGTGCCAGTACCCTCCAGAAAGGAGCGGGGGAGGATGAGCAGTTCTTC; cdr3_aa: CASTLQKGAGEDEQFF
j_call: TRBJ1-1; v_call: TRBV10-2; d_call: .; clone_size: .; cdr3_nt: TGCGCCAGCAGTGAGTCGAAGAGAGATTTCTTT; cdr3_aa: CASSESKRDFF
j_call: TRBJ1-3; v_call: TRBV7-2; d_call: .; clone_size: .; cdr3_nt: TGTGCCAGCAGCTTACAGGACATTAGCTCTGGAAACACCATATATTTT; cdr3_aa: CASSLQDISSGNTIYF
j_call: TRBJ1-2; v_call: TRBV7-2; d_call: .; clone_size: .; cdr3_nt: TGTGCCAGCAGCTTGGACAGCGATGGCTACACCTTC; cdr3_aa: CASSLDSDGYTF
j_call: TRBJ1-1; v_call: TRBV6-2/TRBV6-3; d_call: .; clone_size: .; cdr3_nt: TGTGCCAGCAGTTTCTATGAGGCCGTTTACACTGAAGCTTTCTTT; cdr3_aa: CASSFYEAVYTEAFF
j_call: TRBJ2-3; v_call: TRBV3-1/TRBV3-2; d_call: .; clone_size: .; cdr3_nt: TGTGCCAGCAGCCAAGCGCTCCTCGAGGATACAGATACGCAGTATTTT; cdr3_aa: CASSQALLEDTDTQYF
j_call: TRBJ1-2; v_call: TRBV4-1; d_call: .; clone_size: .; cdr3_nt: TGCGCCAGCAGCCAAGATAGGCGGAGCTATGGCTACACCTTC; cdr3_aa: CASSQDRRSYGYTF
j_call: TRBJ2-7; v_call: TRBV5-1; d_call: .; clone_size: once; cdr3_nt: TGCGCCAGCAGACCTACAGACGGCGAGCAGTACTTC; cdr3_aa: CASRPTDGEQYF
j_call: TRBJ1-6; v_call: TRBV6-5; d_call: .; clone_size: .; cdr3_nt: TGTGCCAGCAGTTTTGGGGGGAGCTCCTATAATTCACCCCTCCACTTT; cdr3_aa: CASSFGGSSYNSPLHF
j_call: TRBJ2-5; v_call: TRBV7-5; d_call: .; clone_size: .; cdr3_nt: TGTGCCAGAAGTCCCCGCAGCGAGCTCGGGGAGGAGACCCAGTACTTC; cdr3_aa: CARSPRSELGEETQYF
j_call: TRBJ1-5; v_call: TRBV20-1; d_call: .; clone_size: .; cdr3_nt: TGCAGTGCAAGTGCCGGCGCCCCTAGCAATCAGCCCCAGCATTTT; cdr3_aa: CSASAGAPSNQPQHF
j_call: TRBJ1-1; v_call: TRBV29-1; d_call: .; clone_size: .; cdr3_nt: TGCAGCGTTGGGAGGACTGCTTTCTTT; cdr3_aa: CSVGRTAFF
j_call: TRBJ2-5; v_call: TRBV7-2; d_call: .; clone_size: .; cdr3_nt: TGTGCCAGCAGCTTAGTGATGCGGGAGACCCAGTACTTC; cdr3_aa: CASSLVMRETQYF
j_call: TRBJ1-1; v_call: TRBV9; d_call: .; clone_size: .; cdr3_nt: TGTGCCAGCAGCGTAGTGGGCAGGGGCGAAGGTGAAGCTTTCTTT; cdr3_aa: CASSVVGRGEGEAFF
j_call: TRBJ2-3; v_call: TRBV2; d_call: .; clone_size: .; cdr3_nt: TGTGCCAGCAAAGGGGTCTATGGGGTGCAGGATACGCAGTATTTT; cdr3_aa: CASKGVYGVQDTQYF
j_call: TRBJ1-2; v_call: TRBV15; d_call: TRBD1; clone_size: .; cdr3_nt: TGTGCCACCAGCAGGCCGGGACAGGGGCAAGTGCTTGGCTACACCTTC; cdr3_aa: CATSRPGQGQVLGYTF
j_call: TRBJ1-2; v_call: TRBV27; d_call: TRBD1; clone_size: .; cdr3_nt: TGTGCCAGCAGCCCAAATGCCGGGACAGGAAGCTTTATAAATGGCTACACCTTC; cdr3_aa: CASSPNAGTGSFINGYTF
j_call: TRBJ1-2; v_call: TRBV3-1/TRBV3-2; d_call: .; clone_size: .; cdr3_nt: TGTGCCAGCAGCCATTCGGGACTCAAGAATTCAGGTGGTTACACCTTC; cdr3_aa: CASSHSGLKNSGGYTF
j_call: TRBJ1-4; v_call: TRBV2; d_call: .; clone_size: .; cdr3_nt: TGTGCCAGCAGTGTCGAAAGGAGGTTAAATGAAAAACTGTTTTTT; cdr3_aa: CASSVERRLNEKLFF
j_call: TRBJ2-7; v_call: TRBV6-5; d_call: TRBD1; clone_size: once; cdr3_nt: TGTGCCAGCAGTTACCGACAGGGGGACGAGCAGTACTTC; cdr3_aa: CASSYRQGDEQYF
j_call: TRBJ1-1; v_call: TRBV13; d_call: .; clone_size: .; cdr3_nt: TGTGCCAGCAGAAAGTTGATGAACACTGAAGCTTTCTTT; cdr3_aa: CASRKLMNTEAFF
j_call: TRBJ2-2; v_call: TRBV7-2; d_call: .; clone_size: .; cdr3_nt: TGTGCCAGCAGCCAGTCAATAAACACCGGGGAGCTGTTTTTT; cdr3_aa: CASSQSINTGELFF